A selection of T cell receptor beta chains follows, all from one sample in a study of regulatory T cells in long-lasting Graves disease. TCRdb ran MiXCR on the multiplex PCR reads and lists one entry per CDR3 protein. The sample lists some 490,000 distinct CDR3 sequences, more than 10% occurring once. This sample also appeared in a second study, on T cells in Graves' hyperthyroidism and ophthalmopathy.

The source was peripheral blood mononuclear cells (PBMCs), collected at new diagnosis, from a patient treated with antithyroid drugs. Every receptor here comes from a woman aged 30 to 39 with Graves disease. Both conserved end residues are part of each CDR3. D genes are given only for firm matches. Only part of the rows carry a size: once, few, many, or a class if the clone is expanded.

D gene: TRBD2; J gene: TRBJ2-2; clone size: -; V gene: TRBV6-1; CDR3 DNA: TGTGCCAGCGGCTCGGGACTAGCGGGAGCGTCCGGGGAGCTGTTTTTT; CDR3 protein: CASGSGLAGASGELFF
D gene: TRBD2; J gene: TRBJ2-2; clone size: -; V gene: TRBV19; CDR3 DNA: TGTGCCAGTCGGGGGGATTCAGCGAACACCGGGGAGCTGTTTTTT; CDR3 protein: CASRGDSANTGELFF
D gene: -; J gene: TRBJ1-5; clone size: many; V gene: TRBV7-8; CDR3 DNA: TGTGCCAGCAGCACTCAGGACGTGCAGCCCCAGCATTTT; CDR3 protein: CASSTQDVQPQHF
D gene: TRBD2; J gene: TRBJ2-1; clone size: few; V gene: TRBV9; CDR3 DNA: TGTGCCAGCAGCGTTAGCGGGAGAGTGTACAATGAGCAGTTCTTC; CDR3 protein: CASSVSGRVYNEQFF
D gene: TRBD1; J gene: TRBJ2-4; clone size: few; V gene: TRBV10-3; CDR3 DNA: TGTGCCATCAGTGAGGGGGGACAGGGGGCCGTGGTAGCCAAAAACATTCAGTACTTC; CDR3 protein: CAISEGGQGAVVAKNIQYF
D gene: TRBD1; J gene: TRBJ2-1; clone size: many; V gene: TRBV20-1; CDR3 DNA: TGCAGTGCTCGACCAAAACAGGGGGCGAGGTACAATGAGCAGTTCTTC; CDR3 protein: CSARPKQGARYNEQFF
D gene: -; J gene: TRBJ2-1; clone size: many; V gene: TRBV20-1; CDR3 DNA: TGCAGTGCTAGATTTTTTGGGCGGGGCGAGCAGTTCTTC; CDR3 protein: CSARFFGRGEQFF
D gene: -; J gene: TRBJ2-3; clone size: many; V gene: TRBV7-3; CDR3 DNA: TGTGCCAGCAGCCTAAGGGGTTGGACAGATACGCAGTATTTT; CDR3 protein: CASSLRGWTDTQYF
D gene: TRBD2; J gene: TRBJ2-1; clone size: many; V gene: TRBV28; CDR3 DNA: TGTGCCAGCAGGGGAGGGGACTACAATGAGCAGTTCTTC; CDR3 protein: CASRGGDYNEQFF
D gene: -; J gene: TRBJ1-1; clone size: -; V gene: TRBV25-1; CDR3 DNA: TGTGCCAGCAGTGAATGGGGAACTGAAGCTTTCTTT; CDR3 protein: CASSEWGTEAFF
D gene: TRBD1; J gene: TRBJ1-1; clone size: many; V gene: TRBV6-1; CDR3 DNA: TGTGCCAGCAGGTCCCGGGACAGCGAAGCTTTCTTT; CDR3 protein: CASRSRDSEAFF
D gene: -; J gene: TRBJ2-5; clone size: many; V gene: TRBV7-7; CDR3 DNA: TGTGCTAGCAGCCTCGACGGAAATAGGGGAGAGACCCAGTACTTC; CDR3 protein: CASSLDGNRGETQYF
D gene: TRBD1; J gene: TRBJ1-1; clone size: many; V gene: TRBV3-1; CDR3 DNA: TGTGCCAGCAGCCGAGGACAGGGGGCCAGGTACACTGAAGCTTTCTTT; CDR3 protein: CASSRGQGARYTEAFF
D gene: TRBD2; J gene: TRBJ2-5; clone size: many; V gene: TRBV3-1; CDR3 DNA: TGTGCCAGCAGCCAACCGGGACTAGCGGGAGGAGTGGAGACCCAGTACTTC; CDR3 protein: CASSQPGLAGGVETQYF
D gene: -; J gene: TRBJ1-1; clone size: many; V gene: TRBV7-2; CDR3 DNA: TGTGCCAGCAGCTTCCTCGGTGTGGAAGCTTTCTTT; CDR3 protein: CASSFLGVEAFF
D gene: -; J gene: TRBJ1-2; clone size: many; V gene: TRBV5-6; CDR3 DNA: TGTGCCAGCAGCTTGGGCTATCTCCCGGGTGGCTACACCTTC; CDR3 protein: CASSLGYLPGGYTF
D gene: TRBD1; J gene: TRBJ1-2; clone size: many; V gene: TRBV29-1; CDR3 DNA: TGCAGCGTACCGGGACAGGGTAGCCGCGGCTACACCTTC; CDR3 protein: CSVPGQGSRGYTF
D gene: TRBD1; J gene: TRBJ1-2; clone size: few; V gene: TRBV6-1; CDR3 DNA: TGTGCCAGCAGTCGACGGACAGGGAGCTTTACCTATGGCTACACCTTC; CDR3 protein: CASSRRTGSFTYGYTF
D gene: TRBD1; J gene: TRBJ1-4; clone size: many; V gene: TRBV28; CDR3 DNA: TGTGCCAGCAGCCGCCCGGGACAGCCTAATGAAAAACTGTTTTTT; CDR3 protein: CASSRPGQPNEKLFF
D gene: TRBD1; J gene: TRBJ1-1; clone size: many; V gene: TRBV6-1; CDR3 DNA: TGTGCCAGCAGATCCGGGACAGCGAACACTGAAGCTTTCTTT; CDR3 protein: CASRSGTANTEAFF
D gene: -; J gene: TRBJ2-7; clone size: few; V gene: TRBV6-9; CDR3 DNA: TGTGCCAGCAGTTACGCCTTTGGGGGGGCCCCCTCCTACGAGCAGTACTTC; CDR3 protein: CASSYAFGGAPSYEQYF
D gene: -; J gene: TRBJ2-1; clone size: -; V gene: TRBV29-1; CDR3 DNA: TGCAGCGTTGAACCTTTCCAGCGGGCGAATGGGCAGTTCTTC; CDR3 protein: CSVEPFQRANGQFF
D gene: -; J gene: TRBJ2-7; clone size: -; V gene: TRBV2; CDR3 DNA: TGTGCCAGCAGGGGTATCGAGCAGTACTTC; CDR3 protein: CASRGIEQYF
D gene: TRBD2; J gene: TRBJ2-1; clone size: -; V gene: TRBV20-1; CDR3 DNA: TGCAGTGCTTATAGCGGGAGGGCCCACAATGAGCAGTTCTTC; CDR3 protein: CSAYSGRAHNEQFF
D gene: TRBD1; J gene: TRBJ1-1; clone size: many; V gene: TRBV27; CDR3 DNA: TGTGCCAGCAGCAGCCGGGACAGGGGCACTGAAGCTTTCTTT; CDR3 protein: CASSSRDRGTEAFF